These 6 T cell receptor beta chains came from one sample sequenced in a study of beta chain features in type 1 diabetes. Sequenced material consisted of expressed TCRB transcripts (all of the isolated RNA was reverse transcribed). Profiling relied on immunoSEQ multiplex PCR, and the TCRdb table lists in-frame clones only, not all of them. The table shows hundreds of thousands of clones, with roughly 70% occurring only once. Sequenced input: naive CD4+ T cells from blood. The receptors come from a young man in good health.

The V and J genes are TRBV30 and TRBJ1-1; D gene unclear. V was trimmed by 4 bases and J by 7 bases, leaving 4 bases between them. The CDR3 contains 9 residues. Looked up from germline, CDR1 is GTSNPN and CDR2 is SVGIG (reference sequence). The CDR3 protein is CAWNLEAFF. CDR3 DNA: TGTGCCTGGAACCTTGAAGCTTTCTTT.

The rearrangement links TRBV18 to TRBJ2-7; D call uncertain. Germline V gene data show CDR1 as KGHSH and CDR2 as LQKENI. Trimming cost V 8 bases and J 0 bases, with 14 bases left between them. CDR3 length: 14 residues. The CDR3 loop is CASASVATSYEQYF. CDR3 sequence (DNA): TGTGCCAGCGCCTCGGTAGCCACCTCCTACGAGCAGTACTTC.

This clone came up a few times. The chain employs TRBV25-1 and TRBJ2-5, with a weak D call TRBD2 (5 bases). Deletions cut 11 bases from V and 6 bases from J, with 13 bases between. Looked up from germline, CDR1 is MGHDK and CDR2 is SYGVNS. This CDR3 region has 11 residues. The CDR3, as DNA: TGTGCCTTCCCACGGAGGAAGACCCAGTACTTC. It encodes CAFPRRKTQYF.

This chain joins TRBV4-3 and TRBJ2-1; perhaps TRBD2 as D (6 bases). Germline-derived CDR1 and CDR2 are LGHNA and YSLEER. The CDR3 has 15 residues. Trimming took off 7 bases at V and 8 bases at J, with 21 bases between the two ends. CDR3 nucleotides: TGCGCCAGCACCCCCCACCTAGGGCGCGGGGATGAGCAGTTCTTC. This encodes CASTPHLGRGDEQFF.

The chain employs TRBV9 and TRBJ2-3; D may correspond to TRBD1 or TRBD2 (5 bases each). Trimming removed 1 base at V and 0 bases at J, with 9 bases between. The CDR3 is 15 amino acids. Germline values: CDR1 SGDLS, CDR2 YYNGEE. The CDR3 is CASSVRGDSTDTQYF. CDR3 sequence (DNA): TGTGCCAGCAGCGTAAGAGGGGATAGCACAGATACGCAGTATTTT.

The rearrangement uses TRBV20-1 and TRBJ2-3, with D uncertain. V lost 6 bases to trimming and J lost 6 bases, with 7 bases between them. This CDR3 has 10 residues. The germline V gene encodes CDR1 DFQATT and CDR2 SNEGSKA (reference sequence). CDR3 in amino acids: CSASSDTQYF. In nucleotides, the CDR3 is TGCAGTGCGAGCAGTGATACGCAGTATTTT.